These T cell receptor beta chains were read from a single sample in a study of Graves' ophthalmopathy and Graves' hyperthyroidism. A single record per CDR3 protein comes from TCRdb applying MiXCR to the multiplex PCR reads. Among about 220,000 distinct CDR3 sequences listed, around a fifth were seen once. Sequencing was performed on peripheral blood. The receptors were sampled from a woman aged 45-65 years with Graves' ophthalmopathy. Both conserved end residues are part of each CDR3. A D gene is named only where the DNA matches it firmly. Size values are once, few and many counts, or a class for expanded clones, and some rows have none.

j_gene,v_gene,d_gene,abundance,CDR3aa,CDR3nt
TRBJ2-7,TRBV5-1,.,many,CASSDLLGSYEQYF,TGCGCCAGCAGCGACCTGCTAGGTTCCTACGAGCAGTACTTC
TRBJ1-5,TRBV28,.,many,CASSLQPDRRPQHF,TGTGCCAGCAGTTTACAGCCCGACCGCCGGCCCCAGCATTTT
TRBJ2-7,TRBV14,.,.,CASSPPFTYEQYF,TGTGCCAGCAGTCCCCCGTTCACCTACGAGCAGTACTTC
TRBJ2-7,TRBV6-1,TRBD1,.,CASSVSDRGLDEQYF,TGTGCCAGCAGCGTATCGGACAGGGGGCTGGACGAGCAGTACTTC
TRBJ2-2,TRBV30,TRBD1,.,CAWSEKDRGQRGGELFF,TGTGCCTGGAGTGAAAAAGATCGGGGACAGAGGGGCGGGGAGCTGTTTTTT
TRBJ1-2,TRBV20-1,.,many,CSANRGAGNGVYGYTF,TGCAGTGCAAATCGGGGGGCAGGGAACGGTGTCTATGGCTACACCTTC
TRBJ2-7,TRBV3-1,TRBD1,.,CASSQDSGVGTASYEQYF,TGTGCCAGCAGCCAAGACTCCGGGGTGGGGACAGCGTCCTACGAGCAGTACTTC
TRBJ1-2,TRBV20-1,TRBD1,once,CSAPRARQGAYGYTF,TGCAGTGCCCCCAGAGCGAGACAGGGGGCTTATGGCTACACCTTC
TRBJ2-7,TRBV20-1,TRBD2,many,CSARGTSSSPEQYF,TGCAGTGCTAGAGGGACTAGCAGTTCACCCGAGCAGTACTTC
TRBJ2-5,TRBV5-1,TRBD2,many,CASSWLAGGNQETQYF,TGCGCCAGCAGCTGGCTAGCGGGAGGGAATCAAGAGACCCAGTACTTC
TRBJ2-7,TRBV6-2/TRBV6-3,.,.,CASSYLGEQYF,TGTGCCAGCAGTTACTTAGGCGAGCAGTACTTC
TRBJ2-2,TRBV12-3/TRBV12-4,.,many,CASSSTPGFPGELFF,TGTGCCAGCAGTTCTACCCCCGGGTTTCCCGGGGAGCTGTTTTTT
TRBJ1-6,TRBV6-1,.,few,CASSESLGDSPLHF,TGTGCCAGCAGTGAGTCCCTGGGAGACTCACCCCTCCACTTT
TRBJ2-7,TRBV12-3/TRBV12-4,TRBD1,.,CASSLGQGQYEQYF,TGTGCCAGCAGCCTTGGACAGGGTCAGTACGAGCAGTACTTC
TRBJ1-6,TRBV27,.,many,CASSESGRTNSPLHF,TGTGCCAGCAGCGAGTCGGGACGGACTAATTCACCCCTCCACTTT
TRBJ2-7,TRBV6-1,.,.,CASSAWESPNEQYF,TGTGCCAGCAGTGCGTGGGAGAGCCCGAACGAGCAGTACTTC
TRBJ2-7,TRBV6-1,.,many,CASSEPGRASYEQYF,TGTGCCAGCAGTGAACCGGGCAGGGCATCGTACGAGCAGTACTTC
TRBJ2-5,TRBV7-9,TRBD2,.,CASSHTPGLGEETQYF,TGTGCCAGCAGCCATACCCCGGGACTAGGAGAAGAGACCCAGTACTTC
TRBJ1-1,TRBV7-9,TRBD1,few,CASSLATGGWSEAFF,TGTGCCAGCAGCTTAGCGACAGGGGGCTGGTCTGAAGCTTTCTTT
TRBJ2-7,TRBV12-3/TRBV12-4,.,.,CASSLSRDMYF,TGTGCCAGCAGTTTAAGCCGGGACATGTACTTC
TRBJ1-2,TRBV24-1,.,many,CATSDLGTSMGYTF,TGTGCCACCAGTGATTTAGGGACCTCTATGGGCTACACCTTC
TRBJ2-5,TRBV7-3,.,.,CASSLSLGKTQYF,TGTGCCAGCAGCCTCAGTCTGGGAAAGACCCAGTACTTC
TRBJ2-7,TRBV24-1,TRBD1,many,CATSDIPGQGEEQYF,TGTGCCACCAGTGATATTCCGGGACAGGGGGAAGAGCAGTACTTC
TRBJ2-7,TRBV7-8,.,many,CASSPLSYEQYF,TGTGCCAGCAGCCCTTTGTCTTACGAGCAGTACTTC
TRBJ2-3,TRBV10-1,.,many,CASSDQGDTQYF,TGCGCCAGCAGTGATCAGGGAGATACGCAGTATTTT
TRBJ1-2,TRBV12-3/TRBV12-4,.,few,CASSFGGPPDGYTF,TGTGCCAGCAGTTTTGGAGGCCCTCCTGATGGCTACACCTTC
TRBJ2-7,TRBV11-2,.,.,CASSLVSGTAAASEQYF,TGTGCCAGCAGCTTAGTTTCTGGGACCGCCGCGGCGAGCGAGCAGTACTTC
TRBJ2-7,TRBV6-2/TRBV6-3,TRBD2,many,CASSYPTSGRVITYEQYF,TGTGCCAGCAGTTACCCGACTAGCGGGAGGGTGATCACCTACGAGCAGTACTTC
TRBJ2-3,TRBV27,TRBD2,many,CASSSRLAGGTDTQYF,TGTGCCAGCAGTTCCCGACTAGCGGGAGGTACAGATACGCAGTATTTT
TRBJ1-1,TRBV5-1,.,many,CASSLEGPRYTEAFF,TGCGCCAGCAGCTTGGAGGGACCCCGGTACACTGAAGCTTTCTTT
TRBJ2-7,TRBV7-2,TRBD2,many,CASSQASGAPYEQYF,TGTGCCAGCAGCCAAGCTAGCGGGGCCCCCTACGAGCAGTACTTC
TRBJ1-6,TRBV11-2,.,once,CASTHAMGRNSPLHF,TGTGCCAGCACCCACGCTATGGGAAGGAATTCACCCCTCCACTTT
TRBJ2-5,TRBV5-1,.,few,CASSWGARGTNPMETQYF,TGCGCCAGCAGCTGGGGGGCCCGTGGGACTAACCCCATGGAGACCCAGTACTTC
TRBJ2-7,TRBV25-1,TRBD2,many,CASSESFAGGSYEQYF,TGTGCCAGCAGTGAGTCTTTCGCGGGAGGATCCTACGAGCAGTACTTC
TRBJ2-2,TRBV7-3,.,.,CASSSEVAGELFF,TGTGCCAGCAGCTCTGAGGTAGCCGGGGAGCTGTTTTTT
TRBJ2-2,TRBV12-3/TRBV12-4,TRBD1,.,CASSLGGTANTGELFF,TGTGCCAGCAGTTTAGGGGGGACAGCGAACACCGGGGAGCTGTTTTTT
TRBJ2-5,TRBV20-1,.,many,CSAAMQNQETQYF,TGCAGTGCTGCGATGCAGAACCAAGAGACCCAGTACTTC
TRBJ1-2,TRBV20-1,.,many,CSARGGGEDYGYTF,TGCAGTGCTAGAGGCGGGGGAGAGGACTATGGCTACACCTTC
TRBJ1-5,TRBV6-2/TRBV6-3,TRBD1,.,CASRGQGSSNQPQHF,TGTGCCAGCAGGGGACAGGGAAGTAGCAATCAGCCCCAGCATTTT
TRBJ1-2,TRBV2,.,many,CASSAHPGPSASTF,TGTGCCAGCAGTGCGCATCCGGGGCCATCTGCGAGCACCTTC
TRBJ2-5,TRBV20-1,TRBD2,many,CSARKLAGPEETQYF,TGCAGTGCTAGAAAACTAGCGGGGCCAGAAGAGACCCAGTACTTC
TRBJ1-5,TRBV6-1,.,.,CASSERFFAQHF,TGTGCCAGCAGTGAAAGGTTCTTTGCCCAGCATTTT
TRBJ2-7,TRBV5-1,.,many,CASSRSVGLGSSYEQYF,TGCGCCAGCAGCCGGAGCGTGGGACTGGGGAGCTCCTACGAGCAGTACTTC